A single sample gave rise to the 3 T cell receptor beta chains below, sequenced in a study of cytomegalovirus exposure and HLA in healthy donors. Profiled with immunoSEQ multiplex PCR; TCRdb holds only in-frame clones, not every one. The data show about 240,000 clones, 70% to 90% seen once. Sequencing input: PBMCs. These receptors were taken from a woman in her twenties or thirties in good health and CMV-seropositive.

V usage is TRBV7-9 and J usage is TRBJ2-3; D uncertain. The CDR3 is made up of 13 amino acids. Germline V gives CDR1 SEHNR, CDR2 FQNEAQ (reference sequence). V was trimmed by 4 bases and J by 0 bases, leaving 5 bases between them. In nucleotides, the CDR3 is TGTGCCAGCAGCTCGGGTAGCACAGATACGCAGTATTTT. Translation gives CASSSGSTDTQYF.

V usage is TRBV2 and J usage is TRBJ2-7; TRBD2 is a possible D gene (6 bases). The V end lost 4 bases, the J end lost 1 base, and 14 bases lay between the germline ends. The CDR3 loop spans 15 amino acids. The V gene's germline CDR1 is SNHLY and CDR2 FYNNEI. CDR3 coding DNA: TGTGCCAGCAGTGTTCCGGGAGCAATATCCTACGAGCAGTACTTC. This sequence encodes CASSVPGAISYEQYF.

This rearrangement joins TRBV10-3 to TRBJ2-7; 8 bases line up with TRBD2. Germline values: CDR1 ENHRY, CDR2 SYGVKD. The V and J ends lost 5 bases and 5 bases, in that order; junction bases with no gene match: 5. The CDR3 is 13 residues long. CDR3 sequence: CAISRGGLDEQYF. In DNA form, the CDR3 reads TGTGCCATCAGTCGGGGGGGCTTGGACGAGCAGTACTTC.